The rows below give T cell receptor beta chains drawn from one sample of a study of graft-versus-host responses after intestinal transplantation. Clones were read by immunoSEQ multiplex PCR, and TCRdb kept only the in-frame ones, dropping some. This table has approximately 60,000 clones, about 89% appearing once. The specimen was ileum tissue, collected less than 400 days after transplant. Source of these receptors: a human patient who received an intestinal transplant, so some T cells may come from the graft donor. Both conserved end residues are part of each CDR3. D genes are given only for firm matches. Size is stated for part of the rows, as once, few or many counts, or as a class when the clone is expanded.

CDR3aa: CASSESPGVGYEQYF; CDR3nt: TGCGCCAGCAGTGAGTCACCGGGAGTGGGCTACGAGCAGTACTTC; abundance: once; v_gene: TRBV10-2; j_gene: TRBJ2-7; d_gene: .
CDR3aa: CASSPPLGGYTF; CDR3nt: TGTGCCAGCAGCCCTCCTTTAGGCGGCTACACCTTC; abundance: .; v_gene: TRBV5-6; j_gene: TRBJ1-2; d_gene: .
CDR3aa: CASSQTSGSVTDTQYF; CDR3nt: TGTGCTAGCAGTCAAACTAGCGGGAGTGTCACAGATACGCAGTATTTT; abundance: .; v_gene: TRBV7-7; j_gene: TRBJ2-3; d_gene: TRBD2
CDR3aa: CASSLPGVTGYGYTF; CDR3nt: TGTGCCAGCTCACTCCCGGGGGTGACGGGATATGGCTACACCTTC; abundance: .; v_gene: TRBV18; j_gene: TRBJ1-2; d_gene: .
CDR3aa: CASSLVPGSGANVLTF; CDR3nt: TGTGCCAGCAGCTTAGTCCCGGGCTCTGGGGCCAACGTCCTGACTTTC; abundance: .; v_gene: TRBV11-2; j_gene: TRBJ2-6; d_gene: .
CDR3aa: CASSRDRVQGDNEQFF; CDR3nt: TGCGCCAGCAGCCGGGACAGGGTTCAAGGCGACAATGAGCAGTTCTTC; abundance: few; v_gene: TRBV5-1; j_gene: TRBJ2-1; d_gene: TRBD1
CDR3aa: CASSQEPGTWSFQPQHF; CDR3nt: TGCGCCAGCAGCCAAGAACCTGGGACGTGGAGCTTCCAGCCCCAGCATTTT; abundance: .; v_gene: TRBV4-1; j_gene: TRBJ1-5; d_gene: .
CDR3aa: CASSFSSGGVSYEQYF; CDR3nt: TGTGCCAGCAGTTTCTCCAGTGGCGGGGTCTCCTACGAGCAGTACTTC; abundance: .; v_gene: TRBV27; j_gene: TRBJ2-7; d_gene: .
CDR3aa: CATSPSGGVYNEQFF; CDR3nt: TGTGCCACCAGCCCAAGCGGGGGGGTATACAATGAGCAGTTCTTC; abundance: .; v_gene: TRBV15; j_gene: TRBJ2-1; d_gene: TRBD2
CDR3aa: CASSYLSRGEKLFF; CDR3nt: TGTGCCAGCAGTTACTTGAGCAGGGGTGAAAAACTGTTTTTT; abundance: .; v_gene: TRBV6-5; j_gene: TRBJ1-4; d_gene: .
CDR3aa: CASTRIRDRLEAFF; CDR3nt: TGTGCCAGCACCCGAATTAGGGACAGACTTGAAGCTTTCTTT; abundance: few; v_gene: TRBV6-4; j_gene: TRBJ1-1; d_gene: TRBD1
CDR3aa: CASSDDSTDTQYF; CDR3nt: TGTGCCAGCAGTGACGACAGCACAGATACGCAGTATTTT; abundance: .; v_gene: TRBV6-4; j_gene: TRBJ2-3; d_gene: .
CDR3aa: CASSHRMGRGGTEAFF; CDR3nt: TGTGCCAGCAGCCATCGCATGGGGAGGGGGGGCACTGAAGCTTTCTTT; abundance: .; v_gene: TRBV14; j_gene: TRBJ1-1; d_gene: .
CDR3aa: CASSFGQGILNTEAFF; CDR3nt: TGTGCCAGCAGCTTCGGACAGGGGATATTGAACACTGAAGCTTTCTTT; abundance: .; v_gene: TRBV7-9; j_gene: TRBJ1-1; d_gene: TRBD1
CDR3aa: CASSPLTSRDEQYF; CDR3nt: TGTGCCAGCAGTCCCCTGACTAGCAGAGATGAGCAGTACTTC; abundance: .; v_gene: TRBV28; j_gene: TRBJ2-7; d_gene: TRBD2
CDR3aa: CASSDITSGSDEQYF; CDR3nt: TGCGCCAGCAGTGACATTACTAGCGGGAGTGACGAGCAGTACTTC; abundance: .; v_gene: TRBV10-2; j_gene: TRBJ2-7; d_gene: TRBD2
CDR3aa: CASSEDPDSYEQYF; CDR3nt: TGTGCCAGCAGTGAAGATCCTGACTCCTACGAGCAGTACTTC; abundance: .; v_gene: TRBV6-1; j_gene: TRBJ2-7; d_gene: .
CDR3aa: CASGPAGGLEEQYF; CDR3nt: TGTGCTAGTGGCCCAGCAGGGGGACTAGAAGAGCAGTACTTC; abundance: .; v_gene: TRBV12-5; j_gene: TRBJ2-7; d_gene: .
CDR3aa: CASSSPRGRGEAGNTIYF; CDR3nt: TGTGCCAGCAGTTCCCCCCGGGGTCGGGGAGAAGCTGGAAACACCATATATTTT; abundance: .; v_gene: TRBV28; j_gene: TRBJ1-3; d_gene: .
CDR3aa: CASSLQGPDDTEAFF; CDR3nt: TGCGCCAGCAGCTTACAGGGACCCGATGACACTGAAGCTTTCTTT; abundance: .; v_gene: TRBV5-1; j_gene: TRBJ1-1; d_gene: .
CDR3aa: CASSYSPGTQYF; CDR3nt: TGTGCCAGCAGTTACAGTCCTGGCACCCAGTACTTC; abundance: once; v_gene: TRBV6-5; j_gene: TRBJ2-5; d_gene: .
CDR3aa: CASSTRTGLRYGYTF; CDR3nt: TGTGCCAGCAGCACGCGTACAGGGCTCCGGTATGGCTACACCTTC; abundance: .; v_gene: TRBV6-6; j_gene: TRBJ1-2; d_gene: .
CDR3aa: CARGRGVEANYGYTF; CDR3nt: TGCGCCAGGGGGAGGGGTGTGGAAGCTAACTATGGCTACACCTTC; abundance: .; v_gene: TRBV10-1; j_gene: TRBJ1-2; d_gene: .
CDR3aa: CASSFPGSNQPQHF; CDR3nt: TGTGCCAGCAGTTTTCCAGGTAGCAATCAGCCCCAGCATTTT; abundance: .; v_gene: TRBV28; j_gene: TRBJ1-5; d_gene: .
CDR3aa: CAISEREQGNEKLFF; CDR3nt: TGTGCCATCAGTGAGCGAGAACAGGGGAATGAAAAACTGTTTTTT; abundance: .; v_gene: TRBV10-3; j_gene: TRBJ1-4; d_gene: TRBD1
CDR3aa: CASSYSRQAAQPQHF; CDR3nt: TGTGCCAGCAGTTACTCTCGTCAGGCTGCCCAGCCCCAGCATTTT; abundance: .; v_gene: TRBV6-6; j_gene: TRBJ1-5; d_gene: .
CDR3aa: CASSLIAGGHYNEQFF; CDR3nt: TGTGCCAGCAGCCTCATAGCGGGGGGGCACTACAATGAGCAGTTCTTC; abundance: .; v_gene: TRBV7-3; j_gene: TRBJ2-1; d_gene: TRBD2
CDR3aa: CASSVFPGQGLYF; CDR3nt: TGTGCCAGCAGTGTGTTTCCGGGACAGGGCCTTTACTTC; abundance: once; v_gene: TRBV2; j_gene: TRBJ2-7; d_gene: TRBD1
CDR3aa: CASSLLSQPQHF; CDR3nt: TGTGCCAGCAGCTTGCTTAGTCAGCCCCAGCATTTT; abundance: .; v_gene: TRBV5-6; j_gene: TRBJ1-5; d_gene: .
CDR3aa: CASSVQQGVGYTF; CDR3nt: TGTGCCAGCAGCGTACAACAGGGGGTTGGCTACACCTTC; abundance: once; v_gene: TRBV9; j_gene: TRBJ1-2; d_gene: TRBD1
CDR3aa: CASSRQGRGSAPLHF; CDR3nt: TGTGCCAGCAGTCGACAGGGTCGCGGGAGCGCACCCCTCCACTTT; abundance: .; v_gene: TRBV6-6; j_gene: TRBJ1-6; d_gene: TRBD1
CDR3aa: CASGLVGTGYGYTF; CDR3nt: TGTGCTAGTGGTTTGGTAGGGACAGGGTATGGCTACACCTTC; abundance: .; v_gene: TRBV12-5; j_gene: TRBJ1-2; d_gene: TRBD1
CDR3aa: CASSLGQDNSPLHF; CDR3nt: TGTGCCAGCAGCTTAGGGCAGGACAATTCACCCCTCCACTTT; abundance: .; v_gene: TRBV7-6; j_gene: TRBJ1-6; d_gene: .
CDR3aa: CASSPSQGRETQYF; CDR3nt: TGTGCCAGCAGCCCTAGCCAGGGCAGGGAGACCCAGTACTTC; abundance: .; v_gene: TRBV9; j_gene: TRBJ2-5; d_gene: .
CDR3aa: CASSSRQGGIGSNQPQHF; CDR3nt: TGTGCCAGCAGCTCCCGACAGGGGGGTATTGGTAGCAATCAGCCCCAGCATTTT; abundance: once; v_gene: TRBV7-2; j_gene: TRBJ1-5; d_gene: TRBD1
CDR3aa: CATSRELLAGAWEQYF; CDR3nt: TGTGCCACCAGCAGAGAACTACTAGCGGGAGCTTGGGAGCAGTACTTC; abundance: .; v_gene: TRBV15; j_gene: TRBJ2-5; d_gene: TRBD2
CDR3aa: CASSELDREYEAFF; CDR3nt: TGTGCCAGCAGTGAATTGGACAGGGAATATGAAGCTTTCTTT; abundance: .; v_gene: TRBV6-5; j_gene: TRBJ1-1; d_gene: TRBD1
CDR3aa: CSVEFDRKVYF; CDR3nt: TGCAGCGTTGAATTCGACAGGAAGGTGTACTTC; abundance: once; v_gene: TRBV29-1; j_gene: TRBJ2-4; d_gene: .
CDR3aa: CASSEPGLAGNYEQYF; CDR3nt: TGTGCCAGCAGTGAACCGGGACTAGCGGGAAACTACGAGCAGTACTTC; abundance: .; v_gene: TRBV6-1; j_gene: TRBJ2-7; d_gene: TRBD2
CDR3aa: CASSIAGTGVAYEQYF; CDR3nt: TGTGCCAGCAGTATCGCCGGGACAGGGGTTGCGTACGAGCAGTACTTC; abundance: once; v_gene: TRBV27; j_gene: TRBJ2-7; d_gene: TRBD1
CDR3aa: CASGQGGENIQYF; CDR3nt: TGTGCCAGCGGACAGGGGGGGGAAAACATTCAGTACTTC; abundance: .; v_gene: TRBV25-1; j_gene: TRBJ2-4; d_gene: TRBD1
CDR3aa: CASRASSRETQYF; CDR3nt: TGTGCCAGCAGAGCCTCTTCACGAGAGACCCAGTACTTC; abundance: few; v_gene: TRBV6-5; j_gene: TRBJ2-5; d_gene: .
CDR3aa: CASSEARGRGGEKLFF; CDR3nt: TGTGCCAGCAGCGAAGCCCGGGGCAGGGGAGGGGAAAAACTGTTTTTT; abundance: .; v_gene: TRBV7-9; j_gene: TRBJ1-4; d_gene: .
CDR3aa: CASIPDGGKRGGSYEQYF; CDR3nt: TGTGCCAGCATCCCCGATGGGGGAAAGAGAGGAGGGTCCTACGAGCAGTACTTC; abundance: .; v_gene: TRBV2; j_gene: TRBJ2-7; d_gene: .
CDR3aa: CASGYTGSAEQYF; CDR3nt: TGTGCCAGCGGCTATACAGGGTCTGCCGAGCAGTACTTC; abundance: .; v_gene: TRBV6-5; j_gene: TRBJ2-7; d_gene: .
CDR3aa: CASREGWRREKLFF; CDR3nt: TGTGCCAGCAGGGAAGGGTGGCGCCGTGAAAAACTGTTTTTT; abundance: once; v_gene: TRBV28; j_gene: TRBJ1-4; d_gene: .